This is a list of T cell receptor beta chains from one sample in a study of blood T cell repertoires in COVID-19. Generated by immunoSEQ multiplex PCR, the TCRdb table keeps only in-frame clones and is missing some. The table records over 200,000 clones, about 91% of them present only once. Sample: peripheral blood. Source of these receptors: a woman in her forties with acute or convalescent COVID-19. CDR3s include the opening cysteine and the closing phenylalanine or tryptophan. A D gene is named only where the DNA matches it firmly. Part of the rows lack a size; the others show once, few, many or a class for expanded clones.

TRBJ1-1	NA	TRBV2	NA	TGTGCCAGCAAGGGGGAACGGAACACTGAAGCTTTCTTT	CASKGERNTEAFF
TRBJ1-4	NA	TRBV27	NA	TGTGCCAGCAGTTTATACTCCCCTGGGACTGCAAGAAATGAAAAACTGTTTTTT	CASSLYSPGTARNEKLFF
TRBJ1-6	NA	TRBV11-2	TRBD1	TGTGCCAGCAGCTCCCAGGGACAGTTTAATTCACCCCTCCACTTT	CASSSQGQFNSPLHF
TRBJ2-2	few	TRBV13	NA	TGTGCCAGCAGCTTACGAAGCGGAGCCGGGGAGCTGTTTTTT	CASSLRSGAGELFF
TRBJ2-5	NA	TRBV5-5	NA	TGTGCCAGCAGCTTGGACATCCAAGAGACCCAGTACTTC	CASSLDIQETQYF
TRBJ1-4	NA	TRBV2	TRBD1	TGTGCCAGCAGAAGCCGACAGGGAATAGCAACTAATGAAAAACTGTTTTTT	CASRSRQGIATNEKLFF
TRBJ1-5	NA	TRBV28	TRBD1	TGTGCCAGCACCACGGACAGGAGAAATCAGCCCCAGCATTTT	CASTTDRRNQPQHF
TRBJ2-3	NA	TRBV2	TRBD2	TGTGCCAGCAGTGCGTTAGCGGGACAAGATACGCAGTATTTT	CASSALAGQDTQYF
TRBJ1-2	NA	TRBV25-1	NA	TGTGCCAGCAGTGAAGGCAGGACTGAGGGCTACACCTTC	CASSEGRTEGYTF
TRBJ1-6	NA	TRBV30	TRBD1	TGTGCCTCGTGGGGACAGGGGATTTCACCCCTCCACTTT	CASWGQGISPLHF
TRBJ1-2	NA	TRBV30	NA	TGTGCCGGCCGCCTGGTCAGTGGCTACACCTTC	CAGRLVSGYTF
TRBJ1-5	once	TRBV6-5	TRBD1	TGTGCCAGCACTCCGACAGGGGGCTATCAGCCCCAGCATTTT	CASTPTGGYQPQHF
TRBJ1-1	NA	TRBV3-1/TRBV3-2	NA	TGTGCCAGCAGCAAACAGGTGGAGGGCACTGAAGCTTTCTTT	CASSKQVEGTEAFF
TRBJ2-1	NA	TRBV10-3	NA	TGTGCCATCAGTGAACCCTCTACTCACAGGACACCCTCCTACAATGAGCAGTTCTTC	CAISEPSTHRTPSYNEQFF
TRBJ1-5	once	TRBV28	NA	TGTGCCAGCAGTTTAGGGGGGGGTAGCAATCAGCCCCAGCATTTT	CASSLGGGSNQPQHF
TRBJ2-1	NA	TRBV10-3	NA	TGTGCCATCAGTGATAGGACGGACAGATACAATGAGCAGTTCTTC	CAISDRTDRYNEQFF
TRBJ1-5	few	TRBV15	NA	TGTGCCACCAGCAGAGATTCCTGGGTGAGTCAGGGAAGGCAGCCCCAGCATTTT	CATSRDSWVSQGRQPQHF
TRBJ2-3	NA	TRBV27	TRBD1	TGTGCCAGCAGTCGACAGGGAGATACGCAGTATTTT	CASSRQGDTQYF
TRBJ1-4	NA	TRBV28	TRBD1	TGTGCCAGCAGCTCTCCGGGACAGGGTAATGAAAAACTGTTTTTT	CASSSPGQGNEKLFF
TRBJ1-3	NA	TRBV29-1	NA	TGCAGCGTTCAGCCGGGGACAGGAAACACCATATATTTT	CSVQPGTGNTIYF
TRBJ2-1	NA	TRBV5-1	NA	TGCGCCAGCAGCTTGGATACTCGCTCCTACAATGAGCAGTTCTTC	CASSLDTRSYNEQFF
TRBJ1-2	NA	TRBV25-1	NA	TGTGCCAGCAGCGACCCTGGAGGGAGCTTCTATGGCTACACCTTC	CASSDPGGSFYGYTF
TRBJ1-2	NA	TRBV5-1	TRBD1	TGCGCCAGCAGCTCCGCCGGGACAGGGTATGGCTACACCTTC	CASSSAGTGYGYTF
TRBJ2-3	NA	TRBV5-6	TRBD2	TGTGCCAGCAGCTTATCAGCGGGGTGGACAGATACGCAGTATTTT	CASSLSAGWTDTQYF
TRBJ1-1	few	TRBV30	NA	TGTGCCCGAGACAGTGGTCGTCTGAACACTGAAGCTTTCTTT	CARDSGRLNTEAFF
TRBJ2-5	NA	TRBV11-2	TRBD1	TGTGCCAGCAGCTTCGGGCCTGACAGGGTCTTAGAGACCCAGTACTTC	CASSFGPDRVLETQYF
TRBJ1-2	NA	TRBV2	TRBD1	TGTGCCAGCAGTGAAGGGACAGGGAACTATGGCTACACCTTC	CASSEGTGNYGYTF
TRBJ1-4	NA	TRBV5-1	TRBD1	TGCGCCAGCAGGCCCTCAGGGGGCGCCTCCTATGAAAAACTGTTTTTT	CASRPSGGASYEKLFF
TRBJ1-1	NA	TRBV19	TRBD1	TGTGCCAGTACCGCCGCGACAGGGCTTCTTAATACTGAAGCTTTCTTT	CASTAATGLLNTEAFF
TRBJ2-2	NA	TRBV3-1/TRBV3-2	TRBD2	TGTGCCAGCAGCCAATCGACCACTAGCGGGAGAAACACCGGGGAGCTGTTTTTT	CASSQSTTSGRNTGELFF
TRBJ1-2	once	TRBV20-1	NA	TGCAGTGCTAGTCACAGGCTCTATGGCTACACCTTC	CSASHRLYGYTF
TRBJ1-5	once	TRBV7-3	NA	TGTGCCATCTCAGGGGTCCACCATCAGCCCCAGCATTTT	CAISGVHHQPQHF
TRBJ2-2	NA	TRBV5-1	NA	TGCGCCAGCAGCTTGGGCCAAAGGGGGATAAACACCGGGGAGCTGTTTTTT	CASSLGQRGINTGELFF
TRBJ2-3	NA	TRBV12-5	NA	TGTGCTAGTGGTCAAATAGCGTTTGATACGCAGTATTTT	CASGQIAFDTQYF
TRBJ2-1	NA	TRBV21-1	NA	TGTGCCAGCAGCAAAGGGGACTATAGGGGTGGGCGTCGCAATGAGCAGTTCTTC	CASSKGDYRGGRRNEQFF
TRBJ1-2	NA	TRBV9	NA	TGTGCCAGCAGCGTAGCCGGAGGGGAGAACTATGGCTACACCTTC	CASSVAGGENYGYTF
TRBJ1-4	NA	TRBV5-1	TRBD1	TGCGCCAGCAGTAAGGGGGCCCCGGCAACTAATGAAAAACTGTTTTTT	CASSKGAPATNEKLFF
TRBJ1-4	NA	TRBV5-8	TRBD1	TGTGCCAGCAGCGGGGGACAGGGGATGGGTGAAAAACTGTTTTTT	CASSGGQGMGEKLFF
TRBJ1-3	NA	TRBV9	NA	TGTGCCAGCAGCGTAGGAGGACAGATCTCTGGAAACACCATATATTTT	CASSVGGQISGNTIYF
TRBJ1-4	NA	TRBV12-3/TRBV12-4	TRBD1	TGTGCCAGCAGGGAACAGGGGGGGGAAAAACTGTTTTTT	CASREQGGEKLFF
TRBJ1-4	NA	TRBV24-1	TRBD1	TGTGCCACCAGTGATCACGGACAGGGTAATGAAAAACTGTTTTTT	CATSDHGQGNEKLFF
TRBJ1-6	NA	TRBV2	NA	TGTGCCAGCAGTGAAGTTGGCAGGGGAGACTCCTATAATTCACCCCTCCACTTT	CASSEVGRGDSYNSPLHF
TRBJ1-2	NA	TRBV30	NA	TGTGCCTGGAGTCAGGTGGACTATGGCTACACCTTC	CAWSQVDYGYTF
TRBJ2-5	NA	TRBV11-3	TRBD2	TGTGCCAGCAGCCTCGGGTTAGCGGGGGGGCAAGAGACCCAGTACTTC	CASSLGLAGGQETQYF
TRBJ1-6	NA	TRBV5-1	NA	TGCGCCAGCAGCTTGGACGACTACAATAATTCACCCCTCCACTTT	CASSLDDYNNSPLHF
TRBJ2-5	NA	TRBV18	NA	TGTGCCAGCTCACGCACCGGCCAAGAGACCCAGTACTTC	CASSRTGQETQYF
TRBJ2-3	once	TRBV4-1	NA	TGCGCCAGCAGCCGGACAATACTTGATCGCACAGATACGCAGTATTTT	CASSRTILDRTDTQYF
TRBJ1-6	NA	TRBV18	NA	TGTGCCAGCTCCTCAGGGGCAGGCTATAATTCACCCCTCCACTTT	CASSSGAGYNSPLHF
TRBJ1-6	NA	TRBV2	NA	TGTGCCAGCAGTGATCGGGGAGATTATAATTCACCCCTCCACTTT	CASSDRGDYNSPLHF